The rows below give T cell receptor beta chains drawn from one sample of a study of T cells in Graves' hyperthyroidism and ophthalmopathy. TCRdb analysed the multiplex PCR reads with MiXCR anew, one entry per CDR3 protein. Of 400,000 to 600,000 distinct CDR3 sequences listed, about 16% were seen once; the top ten hold about 29%. Material for sequencing was blood. All receptors come from a woman aged 30 to 39 with Graves' ophthalmopathy. The CDR3 runs from the conserved cysteine through the conserved F or W. A D gene is named only where the DNA matches it firmly. Clone size is shown for a subset of rows, as once, few, many or a class of expanded clone.

v_call: TRBV3-1
clone_size: many
d_call: -
j_call: TRBJ1-4
cdr3_nt: TGTGCCAGCAGCCAACCCGGAACAGGGACACTGTTTTTT
cdr3_aa: CASSQPGTGTLFF

v_call: TRBV7-9
clone_size: many
d_call: TRBD1
j_call: TRBJ2-3
cdr3_nt: TGTGCCAGCAGCCCGGGACAGTTCTTTACAGATACGCAGTATTTT
cdr3_aa: CASSPGQFFTDTQYF

v_call: TRBV12-3/TRBV12-4
clone_size: -
d_call: -
j_call: TRBJ2-1
cdr3_nt: TGTGCCAGCAGTTTTTGGCTGGCGAGGGGCTCCTACAATGAGCAGTTCTTC
cdr3_aa: CASSFWLARGSYNEQFF

v_call: TRBV9
clone_size: many
d_call: TRBD2
j_call: TRBJ2-1
cdr3_nt: TGTGCCAGCAGCGTAGTACTAGCGGGATACAATGAGCAGTTCTTC
cdr3_aa: CASSVVLAGYNEQFF

v_call: TRBV12-3/TRBV12-4
clone_size: many
d_call: TRBD2
j_call: TRBJ2-4
cdr3_nt: TGTGCCAGCAGAGGGACTAGTAGAGATGTTGACATTCAGTACTTC
cdr3_aa: CASRGTSRDVDIQYF

v_call: TRBV6-2/TRBV6-3
clone_size: few
d_call: -
j_call: TRBJ2-3
cdr3_nt: TGTGCCAGCAAGAAGGGTGGGGCGGACACAGATACGCAGTATTTT
cdr3_aa: CASKKGGADTDTQYF

v_call: TRBV27
clone_size: many
d_call: -
j_call: TRBJ2-7
cdr3_nt: TGTGCCAGCAGTCCCTTGGACACAAACTACGAGCAGTACTTC
cdr3_aa: CASSPLDTNYEQYF

v_call: TRBV2
clone_size: many
d_call: TRBD2
j_call: TRBJ2-1
cdr3_nt: TGTGCCAGCAGAACGACTAGCGGGAGTTTTAGTGAGCAGTTCTTC
cdr3_aa: CASRTTSGSFSEQFF

v_call: TRBV2
clone_size: many
d_call: -
j_call: TRBJ2-7
cdr3_nt: TGTGCCAGCAGGCGGGACAGCTCCTACGAGCAGTACTTC
cdr3_aa: CASRRDSSYEQYF

v_call: TRBV30
clone_size: many
d_call: -
j_call: TRBJ2-1
cdr3_nt: TGTGCCTGGAGTAGAGGGCCAGGTGAGCAGTTCTTC
cdr3_aa: CAWSRGPGEQFF

v_call: TRBV6-2/TRBV6-3
clone_size: few
d_call: -
j_call: TRBJ2-2
cdr3_nt: TGTGCCAGCACCCTCTTTGCCCGGAACCTATGGGGGGAACCCGGGGAGCTGTTTTTT
cdr3_aa: CASTLFARNLWGEPGELFF

v_call: TRBV6-2/TRBV6-3
clone_size: -
d_call: TRBD1
j_call: TRBJ2-7
cdr3_nt: TGTGCCAGCAGTAGGGGAGACAGGGAGTTCTACGAGCAGTACTTC
cdr3_aa: CASSRGDREFYEQYF

v_call: TRBV11-2
clone_size: -
d_call: -
j_call: TRBJ1-2
cdr3_nt: TGTGCCAGCAGCTTAGATACAGGGTGGTGCACCTTC
cdr3_aa: CASSLDTGWCTF

v_call: TRBV6-1
clone_size: -
d_call: TRBD1
j_call: TRBJ1-5
cdr3_nt: TGTGCCAGCAGGGAACTAACAGGGGCCCAGCCCCAGCATTTT
cdr3_aa: CASRELTGAQPQHF

v_call: TRBV5-1
clone_size: many
d_call: TRBD1
j_call: TRBJ2-5
cdr3_nt: TGCGCCAGCAGCTTGGGAGGGGGACAGAGAAGACAAGAGACCCAGTACTTC
cdr3_aa: CASSLGGGQRRQETQYF

v_call: TRBV7-9
clone_size: -
d_call: TRBD1
j_call: TRBJ1-1
cdr3_nt: TGTGCCAGCAGCCCAGCGGCAGGGGGGAACACTGAAGCTTTCTTT
cdr3_aa: CASSPAAGGNTEAFF

v_call: TRBV30
clone_size: many
d_call: TRBD1
j_call: TRBJ1-5
cdr3_nt: TGTGCCTGGAGTGGACAGGGTCCACAGCCCCAGCATTTT
cdr3_aa: CAWSGQGPQPQHF

v_call: TRBV29-1
clone_size: few
d_call: -
j_call: TRBJ2-1
cdr3_nt: TGCAGCGTTGGATGGAGGAGACAGAGTTACAATGTGCAGTTCTTC
cdr3_aa: CSVGWRRQSYNVQFF

v_call: TRBV7-9
clone_size: -
d_call: -
j_call: TRBJ2-1
cdr3_nt: TGTGCCAGCAGCCCCGACGGCTTAGTAGGCGATGAGCAGTTCTTC
cdr3_aa: CASSPDGLVGDEQFF

v_call: TRBV11-2
clone_size: -
d_call: -
j_call: TRBJ2-2
cdr3_nt: TGTGCCACCCACCACGAGGGGATCGGGGAGCTGTTTTTT
cdr3_aa: CATHHEGIGELFF

v_call: TRBV6-1
clone_size: few
d_call: TRBD1
j_call: TRBJ1-1
cdr3_nt: TGTGCCAGCAGTTTCGAGCCCGGGACAGGGGTTGTCACTGAAGCTTTCTTT
cdr3_aa: CASSFEPGTGVVTEAFF

v_call: TRBV5-5
clone_size: -
d_call: -
j_call: TRBJ2-7
cdr3_nt: TGTGCCAGCAGCTTGGGAGGAGTAATATACGAGCAGTACTTC
cdr3_aa: CASSLGGVIYEQYF

v_call: TRBV2
clone_size: many
d_call: -
j_call: TRBJ2-7
cdr3_nt: TGTGCCAGCAATGACGGGGTCTCCTACGAGCAGTACTTC
cdr3_aa: CASNDGVSYEQYF

v_call: TRBV9
clone_size: many
d_call: TRBD2
j_call: TRBJ2-5
cdr3_nt: TGTGCCAGCAGCGGGCTAGCGGGAGGTTCACAGAAGACCCAGTACTTC
cdr3_aa: CASSGLAGGSQKTQYF

v_call: TRBV9
clone_size: few
d_call: TRBD1
j_call: TRBJ2-7
cdr3_nt: TGTGCCACTCCTATACTCGAACCCGGGACAGGGGGTTGCGAGCAGTACTTC
cdr3_aa: CATPILEPGTGGCEQYF

v_call: TRBV6-9
clone_size: -
d_call: -
j_call: TRBJ2-7
cdr3_nt: TGTGCCAGCAGCTTAAACAGGGCTAGCTCCTACGAGCGGTACTTC
cdr3_aa: CASSLNRASSYERYF

v_call: TRBV20-1
clone_size: few
d_call: -
j_call: TRBJ1-6
cdr3_nt: TGCAGTGCTAGTATTAGAGGGGCTTTTGGTTCACCCCTCCACTTT
cdr3_aa: CSASIRGAFGSPLHF

v_call: TRBV5-1
clone_size: many
d_call: -
j_call: TRBJ1-6
cdr3_nt: TGCGCCAGCAGCTTGATGGCCTCCTATAATTCACCCCTCCACTTT
cdr3_aa: CASSLMASYNSPLHF

v_call: TRBV5-1
clone_size: many
d_call: -
j_call: TRBJ2-1
cdr3_nt: TGCGCCAGCAGCTTGTCGGGGCGGGAAAGTGAGCAGTTCTTC
cdr3_aa: CASSLSGRESEQFF

v_call: TRBV7-2
clone_size: many
d_call: -
j_call: TRBJ2-3
cdr3_nt: TGTGCCAGCAGCCTCGCCTGGGGGATTAGCACAGATACGCAGTATTTT
cdr3_aa: CASSLAWGISTDTQYF

v_call: TRBV30
clone_size: many
d_call: -
j_call: TRBJ2-7
cdr3_nt: TGTGCCTGGAGTAGGGCAGGGGCCTACGAGCAGTACTTC
cdr3_aa: CAWSRAGAYEQYF

v_call: TRBV12-3/TRBV12-4
clone_size: few
d_call: TRBD2
j_call: TRBJ2-1
cdr3_nt: TGTGCCAGCATAAACCCCGTAGCGGGTAACTACAATGAGCAGTTCTTC
cdr3_aa: CASINPVAGNYNEQFF

v_call: TRBV12-3/TRBV12-4
clone_size: many
d_call: -
j_call: TRBJ2-1
cdr3_nt: TGTGCCAGCAGTTTAGGGACACCACCCGGGGGGCAGTTCTTC
cdr3_aa: CASSLGTPPGGQFF

v_call: TRBV13
clone_size: many
d_call: TRBD2
j_call: TRBJ2-1
cdr3_nt: TGTGCCAGCAGCTTGGCCGGGACTAGCGGGATCTACAATGAGCAGTTCTTC
cdr3_aa: CASSLAGTSGIYNEQFF

v_call: TRBV28
clone_size: -
d_call: -
j_call: TRBJ2-2
cdr3_nt: TGTGCCAGCAGTGCGACTAGATCAGGCACCGGGGAGCTGTTTTTT
cdr3_aa: CASSATRSGTGELFF

v_call: TRBV25-1
clone_size: -
d_call: -
j_call: TRBJ1-2
cdr3_nt: TGTGCCAGCAGTGAATTGGTCTGGGGGGCAGATGGCTACACCTTC
cdr3_aa: CASSELVWGADGYTF

v_call: TRBV28
clone_size: many
d_call: TRBD1
j_call: TRBJ2-1
cdr3_nt: TGTGCCAGCTCAGAGGGGGCGTACTACAATGAGCAGTTCTTC
cdr3_aa: CASSEGAYYNEQFF

v_call: TRBV28
clone_size: -
d_call: -
j_call: TRBJ2-3
cdr3_nt: TGTGCCAGCAGTCGGGGCGCTCGGAAGGGAGATAGGCAGTATTTT
cdr3_aa: CASSRGARKGDRQYF

v_call: TRBV20-1
clone_size: few
d_call: TRBD1
j_call: TRBJ2-7
cdr3_nt: TGCAGTGCTAGTCCCGGGACAGGGAGACGTGAGCAGTACTTC
cdr3_aa: CSASPGTGRREQYF

v_call: TRBV5-1
clone_size: many
d_call: -
j_call: TRBJ2-7
cdr3_nt: TGTGCCAGCAGCTTGGTAGGGGCTGCGTACGAGCAGTACTTC
cdr3_aa: CASSLVGAAYEQYF